The sequence of this TCR beta chain was determined in a study of T cells in Graves' hyperthyroidism and ophthalmopathy. Germline V lookup: CDR1 ENHRY, CDR2 SYGVKD. The CDR3 covers 19 residues. Trimming pared 6 bases from V and 5 bases from J, leaving 31 bases between. Amplified TCR beta CDR3 regions came from RNA transcripts. TCR CDR3 underwent first-round RT-PCR with the HTBI primer set. Via MiXCR, TCRdb re-called the multiplex PCR reads, giving one row per CDR3 protein. Of roughly 380,000 distinct CDR3 sequences in the sample, over 11% are singletons; the top ten hold around 10%. The chain links TRBV10-3 to TRBJ2-5, with D possibly being TRBD2 (6 bases). The TCR was taken from an older woman with Graves' hyperthyroidism. The sequenced sample was blood. The CDR3 sequence: CAISYNNPRNNGRGETQYF. The CDR3 nucleotides are TGTGCCATCAGCTATAATAATCCGCGGAATAACGGGAGAGGGGAGACCCAGTACTTC.